This T cell receptor beta chain derives from a study of cytomegalovirus exposure and HLA in healthy donors. Study results and limitations: The classifier, whose performance was assessed in both the original and validation cohorts, reportedly diagnosed cytomegalovirus status with high specificity and sensitivity.

Germline V lookup: CDR1 SGHTA, CDR2 FQGNSA. The CDR3 length is 13 residues. V lost 1 base and J 12 bases, leaving 13 bases between the germline ends. On this clone itself: Its antigen is still unknown.

The assay was immunoSEQ multiplex PCR, and TCRdb's table has in-frame clones only and misses some. The table lists approximately 120,000 clones, 85% to 95% of them singletons. This clonotype originated in a woman between 18 and 29 years old in good health and CMV-seronegative. Material: PBMCs. This chain links TRBV7-2 with TRBJ2-1; D perhaps matches TRBD2 (5 bases). CDR3 sequence (DNA): TGTGCCAGCAGCTTAGGTGACTATCGACTGCAGTTCTTC. Translated, it gives CASSLGDYRLQFF.